This TCR beta chain was sequenced for a study of T cell repertoires in aging, cancer and after chemotherapy. Multiplex touch-down PCR with TRB-A/B primers amplified rearranged V-D-J TRB sequences. TCRdb analysed the multiplex PCR reads with MiXCR anew, one entry per CDR3 protein. The sample has over 950 distinct CDR3 sequences, 25% to 35% seen once. Germline assignment: CDR1 MNHNS and CDR2 SASEGT. The V and J ends lost 2 bases and 8 bases respectively, with 12 bases between them. This CDR3 has 14 amino acids. The template was genomic DNA from peripheral blood, not RNA. Sequenced input: blood. The chain employs TRBV6-1 and TRBJ1-4; D not certain. This TCR was sampled from a human donor with a solid tumor. CDR3 loop: CASSELADVEKLFF. The CDR3, as DNA: TGTGCCAGCAGTGAATTGGCAGACGTCGAAAAACTGTTTTTT.